This TCR beta chain derives from a study of blood T cell repertoires in COVID-19 (dated by TCRdb to the early 2020s). Concerning the study at large: The collaborator samples originated in the United States, Italy and Spain and spanned the acute and convalescent phases of COVID-19. The repertoires were released in a freely available public database intended as a resource for research on the immune response to SARS-CoV-2. The prospective study material was composed of cDNA or gDNA derived from T cells, B-cell-depleted T cells, or PBMCs. Where HLA class I and class II types were available, the types were taken from metadata supplied by the sample provider, not from assay-based typing. Subjects who had been exposed to COVID-19, were actively infected with it, or had recovered from it provided the deeply sampled blood TCRbeta repertoires that made up the dataset. Samples were obtained from the ongoing ImmuneRACE study (first 160 participants) and from some 1,200 subjects provided by 6 global collaborators. A de-identified subject ID, COVID-19 status, age in years and sex were almost always included in the sample metadata. On the study overall, not on this receptor specifically: Clinical and demographic metadata were provided uncurated, with the amount varying by source and participant.

The germline V gene (reference sequence) provides CDR1 MNHNY and CDR2 SVGAGI. Reading from cysteine to phenylalanine, the CDR3 counts 14 amino acids. The entry retains the CDR3 DNA only, 42 bases that are in frame from base 1. V was cut back by 2 bases and J by 3 bases, leaving a gap of 11 bases between them. TCRbeta CDR3 regions were amplified from genomic DNA by means of the immunoSEQ Assay, a bias-controlled multiplex PCR. Under the source paper's analysis protocol: The number of nucleated cells in each sample was estimated by amplification of reference gene primers within the assay. To quantify the absolute abundance of each unique TCRbeta CDR3 rearrangement, sequence reads were collapsed and filtered. Productive Simpson clonality was computed per sample as the square root of Simpson's diversity index over productive rearrangements. Drawn from immuneACCESS, this table holds only the in-frame rearrangements with V and J called that TCRdb kept. Clones are partly lost; checked studies trace under half to an unresolved V gene and leave the rest unexplained. V and J calls and clone size are given by that table; D and trimming were obtained from the DNA. This sample lists approximately 68,000 clones; around 76% were detected once. The ten biggest clones cover roughly a sixth of the sample.

As regards this clone: This receptor's antigen is unknown. Base qualities are not at hand, and no much larger clone is one base apart.

The collaborating institutions used their own protocols to collect whole blood in K2EDTA tubes. For TCRbeta analysis, collaborators shipped samples as frozen whole blood, isolated PBMCs, or DNA extracted from either of those sample types. Sequencing used peripheral blood. The TCR comes from a human donor in a cohort sampled during active COVID-19. The chain uses TRBV6-6 and TRBJ2-7; tentative D gene TRBD1, with 5 bases matching. The CDR3: CASSYGAVGYEQYF. The base sequence is TGTGCCAGCAGTTACGGGGCTGTGGGCTACGAGCAGTACTTC.